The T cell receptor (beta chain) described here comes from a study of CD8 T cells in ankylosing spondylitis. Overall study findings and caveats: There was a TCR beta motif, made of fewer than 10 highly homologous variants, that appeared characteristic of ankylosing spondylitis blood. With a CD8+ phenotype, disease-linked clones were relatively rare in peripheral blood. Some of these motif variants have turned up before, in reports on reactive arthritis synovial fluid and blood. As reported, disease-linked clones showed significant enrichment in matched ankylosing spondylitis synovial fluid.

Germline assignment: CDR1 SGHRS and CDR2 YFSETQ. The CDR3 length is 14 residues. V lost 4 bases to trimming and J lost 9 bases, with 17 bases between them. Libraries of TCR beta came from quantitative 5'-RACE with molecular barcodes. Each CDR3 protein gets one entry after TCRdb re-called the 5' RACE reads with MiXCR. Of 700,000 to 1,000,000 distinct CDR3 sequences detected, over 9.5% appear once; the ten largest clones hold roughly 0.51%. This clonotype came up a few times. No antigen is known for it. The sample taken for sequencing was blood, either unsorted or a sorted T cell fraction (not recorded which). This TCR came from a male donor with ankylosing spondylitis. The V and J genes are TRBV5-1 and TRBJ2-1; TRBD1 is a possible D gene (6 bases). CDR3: CASSQGTQASEQFF. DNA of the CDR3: TGCGCCAGCAGCCAGGGGACCCAAGCCAGTGAGCAGTTCTTC.